The following is a T cell receptor (beta chain) sequence with its context. Its cognate antigen has yet to be identified. No clone much larger than this one lies a single base away; base qualities are absent. Whole blood was collected in K2EDTA tubes by collaborating institutions according to the institutions' own protocols. For TCRbeta analysis, collaborators shipped samples in one of three forms: frozen whole blood, isolated PBMCs, or DNA extracted from either of those sample types. The sample belongs to a study of blood T cell repertoires in COVID-19 (dated by TCRdb to the early 2020s). Describing the broader study: The collaborator samples originated in the United States, Italy and Spain and spanned the acute and convalescent phases of COVID-19. The prospective study material was composed of cDNA or gDNA derived from T cells, B-cell-depleted T cells, or PBMCs. Subjects who had been exposed to COVID-19, were actively infected with it, or had recovered from it provided the deeply sampled blood TCRbeta repertoires that made up the dataset. The repertoires were released in a freely available public database meant as a resource for research on the immune response to SARS-CoV-2. The samples were drawn from two sources: the first 160 participants of the ongoing ImmuneRACE study, and fewer than 1,500 subjects contributed by 6 global collaborators. The sample metadata nearly always contained a de-identified subject ID, COVID-19 status, age in years and sex. Where HLA class I and class II types were available, the types were taken from metadata supplied by the sample provider, not from assay-based typing. What the work shows at the level of the full study, not this receptor alone: The quantity of clinical and demographic metadata differed by source and by participant and was supplied without curation.

The CDR1 and CDR2 encoded by the germline V gene are KGHSH and LQKENI. The CDR3 spans 15 residues, from the cysteine through the phenylalanine. Kept here is only the CDR3 DNA, which spans 45 bases and is read in frame from base 1. V is trimmed back by 4 bases and J by 3 bases, and the junction contains 5 bases that no gene match accounts for. The immunoSEQ Assay, a bias-controlled multiplex PCR, was used to amplify TCRbeta CDR3 regions from genomic DNA. Turning to the authors' computational methods: The number of nucleated cells in each sample was estimated by amplification of reference gene primers within the assay. To quantify the absolute abundance of each unique TCRbeta CDR3 rearrangement, sequence reads were collapsed and filtered. For each sample, productive Simpson clonality was calculated by taking the square root of Simpson's diversity index across productive rearrangements. The immuneACCESS repertoire file appears here via TCRdb, limited to in-frame rearrangements. These files lack a portion of the clones; in checked studies, under half of the deficit traces to unresolved V genes, and the cause of the others is not known. That table furnishes V, J and clone size, whereas the DNA furnished D and trimming. The sample has roughly 200,000 clones on record, around four fifths of them singletons. The ten largest clones capture around 20% of the sample.

The chain uses TRBV18 and TRBJ2-2; 7 of the junction bases match TRBD1. This sequence originates from a human donor in a cohort sampled during active COVID-19. The sequencing sample was made of peripheral blood. The CDR3 is CASSQDRVDTGELFF. The bases are TGTGCCAGCTCACAAGACAGGGTTGACACCGGGGAGCTGTTTTTT.